The sequence of this TCR beta chain was determined in a study of blood T cells in healthy people across ages. The CDR3 length is 16 residues. The germline V gene encodes CDR1 DFQATT and CDR2 SNEGSKA (reference sequence). Trimming shortened V by 2 bases and J by 0 bases, and 14 bases separated the two germline ends. This clonotype was seen a few times. A J-beta primer mix and a sample-barcoded 5' primer were used in a second PCR of about 7 to 12 cycles. TCRdb called the 5' RACE reads again in MiXCR, with one record for every CDR3 protein. The sample carries roughly 1,000,000 distinct CDR3 sequences, approximately 26% recorded once. Isolation recovered at least 6.5 million PBMCs from every sample. The same sample was also studied in work on T cells of mothers and their children. That source reports: The yield was over 8.5 million TCR beta CDR3 reads from each mother and a few million from each child.

The specimen was blood. The clonotype comes from a girl between 2 and 10 years old in good health. J is TRBJ2-1 and V is TRBV20-1; possibly TRBD2 for D (6 bases). The CDR3: CSARWNSGSSYNEQFF. The CDR3 DNA reads TGCAGTGCTAGATGGAATAGCGGAAGCTCCTACAATGAGCAGTTCTTC.